This T cell receptor (beta chain) was profiled in a study of early T cells in non-severe SARS-CoV-2 infection. Study results and caveats: Using VDJdb, the matching emphasized anti-spike CD8 responses while missing private and CD4 specificities.

In this sample, this clonotype turned up many times. Its target is not known. Unique molecular identifiers were affixed to single, distinct cDNA molecules. TCRdb used MiXCR to reprocess the 5' RACE reads, holding one entry per CDR3 protein. The table has about 64,000 distinct CDR3 sequences, more than 7% seen once. V was cut by 5 bases and J by 5 bases, with 15 bases left in between. This CDR3 comprises 15 residues. Germline-derived CDR1 and CDR2 are SGHTA and FQGNSA. The sample consisted of whole blood, taken at baseline. The sequence was obtained from an adult who was a healthcare worker with PCR-confirmed SARS-CoV-2 infection or an uninfected control (not recorded which). V gene TRBV7-2 combines with J gene TRBJ2-2, with D possibly being TRBD2 (5 bases). The CDR3 loop is CASSRERTVTGELFF. For the CDR3, the DNA is TGTGCCAGCAGCCGGGAACGGACTGTTACCGGGGAGCTGTTTTTT.